These 26 T cell receptor beta chains originate from one sample sequenced in a study of blood T cell repertoires in COVID-19. Libraries were prepared by immunoSEQ multiplex PCR; TCRdb keeps only in-frame clonotypes and omits some of them. The repertoire holds about 130,000 clones, with 70% to 80% as singletons. Sequencing was carried out using peripheral blood. All receptors come from a human donor in a cohort sampled during active COVID-19.

CDR3 loop: CASSPGTPISYEQYF. CDR3 nucleotides: TGTGCCAGCAGCCCCGGGACACCTATCTCCTACGAGCAGTACTTC. The chain employs TRBV7-9 and TRBJ2-7, with D perhaps TRBD1 (6 bases). The CDR3 contains 15 residues. V was cut by 5 bases and J by 0 bases, with 14 bases left in between. Germline values: CDR1 SEHNR, CDR2 FQNEAQ (reference sequence).

The rearrangement uses TRBV6-5 and TRBJ1-2; D might be TRBD1 (6 bases). The germline CDR1 and CDR2 sequences are MNHEY and SVGAGI. Trimming stripped 6 bases from V and 2 bases from J, with 13 bases between. This CDR3 has 14 residues. The CDR3 DNA is TGTGCCAGCAGAGCCGACAGGAGAAACTATGGCTACACCTTC. Its protein product is CASRADRRNYGYTF.

This clone is a singleton in its sample. V usage is TRBV9 and J usage is TRBJ1-1; TRBD1 matches 8 bases. The CDR3 totals 17 residues. Germline V gives CDR1 SGDLS, CDR2 YYNGEE. Trimming removed 0 bases from V and 3 bases from J; junction bases left unmatched: 10. The CDR3 protein is CASSVAGGTGQHTEAFF. As DNA, the CDR3 is TGTGCCAGCAGCGTAGCTGGTGGGACAGGACAACACACTGAAGCTTTCTTT.

This clone was observed a handful of times. The chain is built from TRBV6-5 and TRBJ2-2, with unresolved D. V was cut by 5 bases and J by 5 bases, with 3 bases left in between. This CDR3 contains 11 residues. Germline CDR1 is MNHEY and CDR2 is SVGAGI. The CDR3 DNA reads TGTGCCAGCAGTCTAACCGGGGAGCTGTTTTTT. This sequence encodes CASSLTGELFF.

This clone appeared a single time. Here the CDR3 reads CASSLVQSTDTQYF. The CDR3 DNA sequence: TGTGCCAGCAGCTTAGTTCAAAGCACAGATACGCAGTATTTT. The chain couples TRBV7-8 to TRBJ2-3, with no clear D. Germline CDR1 reads SGHVS; CDR2 reads FQNEAQ. Deletions cut 1 base from V and 0 bases from J, with 5 bases between. The CDR3 totals 14 residues.

This chain joins TRBV19 and TRBJ1-1; D is unresolved. CDR3 length equals 13 residues. Germline CDR1 LNHDA, CDR2 SQIVND (reference sequence). V was shortened by 6 bases and J by 0 bases, with 8 bases between the two germline ends. The CDR3 is CASSSTVNTEAFF. CDR3 nucleotide sequence: TGTGCCAGTAGCTCAACAGTGAACACTGAAGCTTTCTTT.

The chain joins TRBV20-1 to TRBJ2-7, with D unresolved. CDR1 and CDR2 from the germline V gene are DFQATT and SNEGSKA (reference sequence). The CDR3 is made up of 11 amino acids. Trimming pared 0 bases from V and 9 bases from J, leaving 9 bases between. DNA for the CDR3: TGCAGTGCTAGAGATTTAACGGGGCAGTACTTC. Translated: CSARDLTGQYF.

CDR3 residues: CASSERRVSYNSPLHF. The CDR3 coding sequence is TGTGCCAGCAGTGAACGCAGGGTCTCCTATAATTCACCCCTCCACTTT. The chain recombines TRBV2 with TRBJ1-6, with D tentatively TRBD1 (5 bases). Between the trimmed V and J ends, which lost 2 bases and 0 bases, there was a span of 8 bases. The CDR3 totals 16 residues. Germline V gene sequence: CDR1 SNHLY, CDR2 FYNNEI. Supplemented by reference TRBV2 and TRBJ1-6, the full variable domain reads EPEVTQTPSHQVTQMGQEVILRCVPISNHLYFYWYRQILGQKVEFLVSFYNNEISEKSEIFDDQFSVERPDGSNFTLKIRSTKLEDSAMYFCASSERRVSYNSPLHFGNGTRLTVT.

This chain links TRBV5-6 with TRBJ1-5; D gene unclear. The CDR3 contains 16 residues. The germline V gene encodes CDR1 SGHDT and CDR2 YYEEEE. Trimming shortened V by 2 bases and J by 2 bases, and 14 bases separated the two germline ends. CDR3 DNA: TGTGCCAGCAGCTTATGGGCCTCCTCCGGCAATCAGCCCCAGCATTTT. Residues: CASSLWASSGNQPQHF.

This rearrangement joins TRBV2 to TRBJ1-3; a weak D match, TRBD1 (5 bases). Germline V CDR1 and CDR2: SNHLY, FYNNEI. This CDR3 region has 15 residues. Between the trimmed V and J ends, which lost 2 bases and 2 bases, there was a span of 10 bases. CDR3 nucleotides: TGTGCCAGCAGTGAATTCAAAGGGGCTGGAAACACCATATATTTT. Translated: CASSEFKGAGNTIYF.

The rearrangement uses TRBV7-9 and TRBJ2-1; D possibly corresponds to TRBD2 (6 bases). Germline CDR1 reads SEHNR; CDR2 reads FQNEAQ (reference sequence). There are 16 residues in the CDR3. V lost 1 base and J lost 5, with 15 bases in between. CDR3 sequence (DNA): TGTGCCAGCAGCTTAGGGACTGCGGGGCAGGACAATGAGCAGTTCTTC. Translated, it gives CASSLGTAGQDNEQFF. Supplemented by reference TRBV7-9 and TRBJ2-1, the full variable domain reads DTGVSQNPRHKITKRGQNVTFRCDPISEHNRLYWYRQTLGQGPEFLTYFQNEAQLEKSRLLSDRFSAERPKGSFSTLEIQRTEQGDSAMYLCASSLGTAGQDNEQFFGPGTRLTVL.

This chain connects TRBV28 to TRBJ1-1; the D is unclear. The CDR3 has 13 residues. V was cut by 1 base and J by 4 bases, with 7 bases left in between. The germline CDR1 and CDR2 sequences are MDHEN and SYDVKM. DNA of the CDR3: TGTGCCAGCAGTTTATCGACGGGCACTGAAGCTTTCTTT. As protein: CASSLSTGTEAFF.

The chain has TRBV27 and TRBJ2-1, with 7 nucleotides matching TRBD2. This CDR3 region has 13 residues. The V gene's germline CDR1 is MNHEY and CDR2 SMNVEV (reference sequence). With 1 base clipped from V and 6 bases from J, the junction kept 0 bases outside the gene matches. In DNA, the CDR3 is TGTGCCAGCAGTTTATGGGAGGGCAATGAGCAGTTCTTC. It yields the protein CASSLWEGNEQFF.

The chain is built from TRBV15 and TRBJ2-7; 9 bases are shared with TRBD2. CDR3 length: 18 residues. The germline V gene has CDR1 LNHNV and CDR2 YYDKDF (reference sequence). The trim removed 1 base at V and 0 bases at J, leaving 10 bases unmatched. CDR3 DNA sequence: TGTGCCACCAGCAGAGTGGTCCTAGCGGGGTCCAGCTCCTACGAGCAGTACTTC. This sequence encodes CATSRVVLAGSSSYEQYF.

The count of this clone is one. CDR3: CASSQVAVSYEQYF. DNA of the CDR3: TGTGCCAGCAGCCAAGTGGCCGTCTCCTACGAGCAGTACTTC. This sequence joins TRBV3-1 (or the pseudogene TRBV3-2) and TRBJ2-7; no clear D gene. CDR3 length: 14 amino acids. In germline, CDR1 is LGHDT, CDR2 YNNKEL (reference sequence). V was cut by 1 base and J by 0 bases, with 7 bases left in between.

Details on this clone: A read error may produce the germline difference seen at one junction end. CDR3 sequence (DNA): TGCGCCAGCAGCGAGTGGAGGAGTGAAGCTTTCTTT. It yields the protein CASSEWRSEAFF. The chain employs TRBV10-2 and TRBJ1-1; D is unresolved. This CDR3 has 12 amino acids. Germline CDR1 and CDR2: WSHSY and SAAADI.

The CDR3, as DNA: TGTGCCAGCAGCCCCCGGACAGGGAACGGCAATGAGCAGTTCTTC. Amino acids: CASSPRTGNGNEQFF. The chain employs TRBV9 and TRBJ2-1, with TRBD1 matching over 8 bases. V was pared by 4 bases and J by 6 bases, with 9 bases of the junction left unmatched. Germline V gene data show CDR1 as SGDLS and CDR2 as YYNGEE. This CDR3 has 15 amino acids.

The chain is built from TRBV28 and TRBJ2-7, with TRBD1 matching 7 bases. The CDR3 runs 11 residues. The V segment lost 10 bases and the J segment 2 bases; nucleotides outside the gene matches: 2. CDR1 and CDR2 (germline): MDHEN, SYDVKM. The CDR3 region is CATTGTYEQYF. For the CDR3, the DNA is TGTGCCACGACAGGGACCTACGAGCAGTACTTC.

The genes are TRBV19 and TRBJ2-7; perhaps TRBD1 as D (6 bases). V lost 3 bases to trimming and J lost 7 bases, with 16 bases between them. CDR3 length: 14 amino acids. CDR1 is LNHDA, CDR2 SQIVND, per germline (reference sequence). For the CDR3, the DNA is TGTGCCAGTAGTATCAGGGGCCGCTATTCTGAGCAGTACTTC. This codes for CASSIRGRYSEQYF.

J is TRBJ2-7 and V is TRBV5-1; 7 bases align to TRBD1. CDR3 length: 14 residues. J gave up 2 bases and V 7 bases, and 9 bases lay outside the gene matches. CDR1 is SGHRS, CDR2 YFSETQ, per germline. The CDR3 DNA reads as TGCGCCAGCCGCTCCGGGACAGTTCCCTACGAGCAGTACTTC. It specifies CASRSGTVPYEQYF.

The chain's CDR3 is CSASSQGALREQYF. For the CDR3, the DNA is TGCAGCGCCTCCTCACAGGGCGCTTTACGGGAGCAGTACTTC. The chain recombines TRBV29-1 with TRBJ2-7; D possibly corresponds to TRBD1 (6 bases). Per the germline V gene, CDR1 is SQVTM and CDR2 is ANQGSEA. This CDR3 has 14 residues. V dropped 7 bases and J dropped 7 bases, with 23 bases sitting between them.

This clone was seen a single time. The rearrangement uses TRBV18 and TRBJ2-1, with D tentatively TRBD1 (6 bases). The CDR3 has 13 amino acids. The V end was cut by 4 bases, the J end by 4 bases, with 8 bases between. Per germline, CDR1 KGHSH and CDR2 LQKENI. The CDR3 loop reads CASSQTGYNEQFF. CDR3 nucleotide sequence: TGTGCCAGCTCACAGACAGGATACAATGAGCAGTTCTTC.

The V call is TRBV6-5, the J call TRBJ2-7, with 7 bases that match TRBD2. The CDR3 contains 15 residues. The J segment lost 1 base and the V segment lost 0 bases, leaving 3 bases of the junction unmatched. The germline gives CDR1 MNHEY, CDR2 SVGAGI. CDR3 DNA sequence: TGTGCCAGCAGTTACTCGGTAGCGGGTTCCTACGAGCAGTACTTC. It is translated as CASSYSVAGSYEQYF.

The CDR3 reads CASSSTLGLAGGLRYYEQYF. The CDR3, as DNA: TGTGCCAGCAGCTCCACCCTAGGCCTAGCGGGGGGTCTTCGGTATTACGAGCAGTACTTC. The chain combines TRBV5-4 with TRBJ2-7, with TRBD2 identical over 11 bases. CDR1 and CDR2 (germline): SGHNT, YYREEE (reference sequence). The CDR3 spans 20 residues. V dropped 3 bases and J dropped 4; count of bases not matched to a gene: 21.

Of note for this clone: Other DNA sequences in the sample encode the same CDR3. The J gene is TRBJ1-1, the V gene TRBV7-9, with D tentatively TRBD1 (6 bases). V gave up 2 bases and J gave up 0 bases, with 7 bases separating them. This CDR3 spans 14 amino acids. The germline V gene encodes CDR1 SEHNR and CDR2 FQNEAQ (reference sequence). The CDR3 sequence: CASSLQGMNTEAFF. CDR3 sequence (DNA): TGTGCCAGCAGCTTACAGGGGATGAACACTGAAGCTTTCTTT.

V gene TRBV12-3 or TRBV12-4 combines with J gene TRBJ1-4; 7 bases are a match to TRBD1. There are 12 residues in the CDR3. After removal of 6 bases from V and 12 bases from J, the junction contained 7 bases not matched to a gene. CDR3 in amino acids: CASRNRQGQLFF. CDR3 DNA sequence: TGTGCCAGCAGAAACCGACAGGGCCAACTGTTTTTT.